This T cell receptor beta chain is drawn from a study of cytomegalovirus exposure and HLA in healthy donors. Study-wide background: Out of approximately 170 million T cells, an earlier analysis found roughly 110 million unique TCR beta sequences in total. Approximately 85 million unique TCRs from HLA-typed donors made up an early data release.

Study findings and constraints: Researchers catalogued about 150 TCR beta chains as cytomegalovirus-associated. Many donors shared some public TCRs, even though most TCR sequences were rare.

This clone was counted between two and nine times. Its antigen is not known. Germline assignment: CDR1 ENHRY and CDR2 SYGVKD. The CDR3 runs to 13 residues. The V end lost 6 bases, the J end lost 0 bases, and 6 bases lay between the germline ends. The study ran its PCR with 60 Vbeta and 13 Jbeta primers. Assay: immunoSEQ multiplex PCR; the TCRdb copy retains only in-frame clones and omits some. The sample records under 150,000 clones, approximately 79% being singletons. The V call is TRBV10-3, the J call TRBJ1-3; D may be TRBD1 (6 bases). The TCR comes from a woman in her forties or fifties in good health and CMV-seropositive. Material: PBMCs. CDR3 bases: TGTGCCATCAGGGACAGCTCTGGAAACACCATATATTTT. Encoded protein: CAIRDSSGNTIYF.